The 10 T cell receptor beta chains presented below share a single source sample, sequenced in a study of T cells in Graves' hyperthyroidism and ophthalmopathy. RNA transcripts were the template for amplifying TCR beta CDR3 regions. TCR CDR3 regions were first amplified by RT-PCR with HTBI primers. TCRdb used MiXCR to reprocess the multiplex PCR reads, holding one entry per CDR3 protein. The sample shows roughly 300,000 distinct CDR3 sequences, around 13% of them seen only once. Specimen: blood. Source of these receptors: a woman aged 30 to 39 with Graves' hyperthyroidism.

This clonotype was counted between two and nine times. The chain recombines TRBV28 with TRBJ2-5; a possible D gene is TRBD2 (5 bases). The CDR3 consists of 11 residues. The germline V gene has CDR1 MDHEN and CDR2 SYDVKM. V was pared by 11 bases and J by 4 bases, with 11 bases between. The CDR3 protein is CAGGSAETQYF. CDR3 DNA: TGTGCCGGAGGTTCCGCAGAGACCCAGTACTTC.

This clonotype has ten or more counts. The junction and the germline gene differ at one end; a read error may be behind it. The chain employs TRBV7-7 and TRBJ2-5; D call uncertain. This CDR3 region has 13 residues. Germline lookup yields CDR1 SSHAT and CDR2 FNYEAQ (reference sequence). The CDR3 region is CASSLGSSETQYF. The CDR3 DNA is TGTGCTAGCAGCTTAGGTTCTAGTGAGACCCAGTACTTC.

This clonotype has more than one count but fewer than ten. The DNA of the CDR3 is TGTGCCAGCAGCCACCTCTCCGCCATCTCTGGGGCCAACGTCCTGACTTTC. Protein product: CASSHLSAISGANVLTF. The gene calls are TRBV11-1 and TRBJ2-6; D unclear. V was trimmed by 5 bases and J by 0 bases, leaving 14 bases between them. The CDR3 extends over 17 amino acids. The germline V gene encodes CDR1 SGHAT and CDR2 FQDESV (reference sequence).

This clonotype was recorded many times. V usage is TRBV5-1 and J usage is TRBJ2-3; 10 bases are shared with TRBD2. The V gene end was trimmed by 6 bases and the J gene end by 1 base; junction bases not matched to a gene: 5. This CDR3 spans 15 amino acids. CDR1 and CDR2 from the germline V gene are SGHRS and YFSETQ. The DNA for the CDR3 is TGCGCCAGCACCCTAGCGGGAGTTGGCACAGATACGCAGTATTTT. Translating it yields CASTLAGVGTDTQYF.

The CDR3 DNA is TGTGCCAGCAGTTTATCTATCGGAATTACTGAGCAGTTCTTC. As protein: CASSLSIGITEQFF. The genes are TRBV12-3 or TRBV12-4 and TRBJ2-1; D is unresolved. CDR3 length: 14 amino acids. Trimming shortened V by 2 bases and J by 9 bases, and 14 bases separated the two germline ends.

The CDR3 region has the DNA TGTGCCAGCAGCTTAGAGGGACAGGGGTTGGCCTATGGCTACACCTTC. Residues: CASSLEGQGLAYGYTF. The chain carries TRBV11-2 and TRBJ1-2, with TRBD1 matching 10 bases. Looked up from germline, CDR1 is SGHAT and CDR2 is FQNNGV. The CDR3 runs to 16 residues. V lost 0 bases, J lost 4 bases, and 5 bases stayed unmatched.

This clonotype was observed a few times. The chain's CDR3 is CASSQDGAGGGSDTQYF. The CDR3 DNA reads as TGTGCCAGCAGCCAAGACGGGGCGGGAGGTGGGTCAGATACGCAGTATTTT. V usage is TRBV4-2 and J usage is TRBJ2-3; TRBD2 aligns across 8 bases. Germline V gene data show CDR1 as LGHNA and CDR2 as YNFKEQ. The V segment lost 0 bases and the J segment 4 bases; nucleotides outside the gene matches: 9. CDR3 length: 17 amino acids.

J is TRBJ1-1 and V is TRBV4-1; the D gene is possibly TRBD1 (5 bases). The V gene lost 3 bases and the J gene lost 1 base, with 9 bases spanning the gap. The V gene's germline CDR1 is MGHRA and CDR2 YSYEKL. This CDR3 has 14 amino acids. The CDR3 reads CASSQLTANTEAFF. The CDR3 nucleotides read TGCGCCAGCAGCCAGCTGACAGCGAACACTGAAGCTTTCTTT.

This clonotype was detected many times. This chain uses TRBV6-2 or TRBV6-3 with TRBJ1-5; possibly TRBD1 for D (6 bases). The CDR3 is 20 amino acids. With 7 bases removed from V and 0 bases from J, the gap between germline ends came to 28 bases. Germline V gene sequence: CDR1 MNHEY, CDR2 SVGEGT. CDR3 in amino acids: CASNAAGAGPRGYSNQPQHF. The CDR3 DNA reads TGTGCCAGCAATGCCGCCGGTGCGGGCCCCAGGGGTTATAGCAATCAGCCCCAGCATTTT.

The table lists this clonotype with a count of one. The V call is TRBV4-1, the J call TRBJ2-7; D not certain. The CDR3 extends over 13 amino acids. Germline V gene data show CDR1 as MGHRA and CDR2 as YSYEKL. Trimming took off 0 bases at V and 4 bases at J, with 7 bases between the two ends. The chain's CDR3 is CASSQDSRYEQYF. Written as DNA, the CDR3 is TGCGCCAGCAGCCAAGATTCGCGATACGAGCAGTACTTC.